A selection of T cell receptor beta chains follows, all from one sample in a study of T cell responses to AZD1222 COVID-19 vaccine. The repertoire was sequenced with immunoSEQ multiplex PCR; TCRdb's copy has only in-frame clones and lacks some. The sample comprises about 84,000 clones, 85% to 90% of which are singletons, and under 35% rests with the top ten. Material: peripheral blood, obtained on day 0 of AZD1222 vaccination. These receptors came from an adult in good health. The CDR3 runs from the conserved cysteine through the conserved F or W. D genes are given only for firm matches. Clone sizes are given selectively: once, few, many, or a class where the clone is expanded.

d_gene: TRBD1
j_gene: TRBJ2-1
v_gene: TRBV5-5
abundance: .
CDR3aa: CASSVRDREHNEQFF
CDR3nt: TGTGCCAGCAGCGTCCGGGACAGGGAACACAATGAGCAGTTCTTC

d_gene: .
j_gene: TRBJ1-1
v_gene: TRBV3-1/TRBV3-2
abundance: .
CDR3aa: CASSQDWPLNTEAFF
CDR3nt: TGTGCCAGCAGCCAAGATTGGCCATTGAACACTGAAGCTTTCTTT

d_gene: TRBD2
j_gene: TRBJ2-1
v_gene: TRBV18
abundance: .
CDR3aa: CASSPHGLAGQKISYNEQFF
CDR3nt: TGTGCCAGCTCACCCCACGGACTAGCGGGCCAAAAGATCTCCTACAATGAGCAGTTCTTC

d_gene: .
j_gene: TRBJ2-6
v_gene: TRBV10-3
abundance: .
CDR3aa: CAISVGDPGGANVLTF
CDR3nt: TGTGCCATCAGTGTAGGGGACCCGGGTGGGGCCAACGTCCTGACTTTC

d_gene: .
j_gene: TRBJ1-1
v_gene: TRBV9
abundance: .
CDR3aa: CASSEWLNTEAFF
CDR3nt: TGTGCCAGCAGCGAATGGCTGAACACTGAAGCTTTCTTT

d_gene: .
j_gene: TRBJ1-4
v_gene: TRBV28
abundance: .
CDR3aa: CASSPSSLGGSEKLFF
CDR3nt: TGTGCCAGCAGTCCCTCTTCTCTGGGGGGTAGTGAAAAACTGTTTTTT

d_gene: .
j_gene: TRBJ1-1
v_gene: TRBV5-4
abundance: .
CDR3aa: CASSLTGAQSAFF
CDR3nt: TGTGCCAGCAGCTTGACGGGGGCGCAATCAGCTTTCTTT

d_gene: .
j_gene: TRBJ1-1
v_gene: TRBV10-3
abundance: .
CDR3aa: CATKTELRPEAFF
CDR3nt: TGTGCCACCAAAACAGAGCTTCGGCCTGAAGCTTTCTTT

d_gene: .
j_gene: TRBJ2-7
v_gene: TRBV6-5
abundance: .
CDR3aa: CASSQRDGSYEQYF
CDR3nt: TGTGCCAGCAGCCAACGGGACGGGTCCTACGAGCAGTACTTC

d_gene: TRBD1
j_gene: TRBJ1-1
v_gene: TRBV19
abundance: .
CDR3aa: CASSQQGAGTEAFF
CDR3nt: TGTGCCAGTAGTCAACAGGGGGCAGGCACTGAAGCTTTCTTT

d_gene: .
j_gene: TRBJ2-7
v_gene: TRBV13
abundance: .
CDR3aa: CASSYRPSYEQYF
CDR3nt: TGTGCCAGCAGCTACCGGCCTAGCTACGAGCAGTACTTC

d_gene: .
j_gene: TRBJ2-1
v_gene: TRBV3-1/TRBV3-2
abundance: .
CDR3aa: CASSQRLSVEQFF
CDR3nt: TGTGCCAGCAGCCAGAGACTATCCGTTGAGCAGTTCTTC

d_gene: .
j_gene: TRBJ2-3
v_gene: TRBV9
abundance: .
CDR3aa: CASSATGGSTDTQYF
CDR3nt: TGTGCCAGCAGCGCGACAGGTGGAAGCACAGATACGCAGTATTTT

d_gene: .
j_gene: TRBJ2-7
v_gene: TRBV18
abundance: .
CDR3aa: CASSPPGDYEQYF
CDR3nt: TGTGCCAGCTCACCGCCAGGGGACTACGAGCAGTACTTC

d_gene: .
j_gene: TRBJ1-3
v_gene: TRBV5-1
abundance: .
CDR3aa: CASSPTVSGNTIYF
CDR3nt: TGCGCCAGCAGCCCGACAGTTTCTGGAAACACCATATATTTT

d_gene: .
j_gene: TRBJ2-7
v_gene: TRBV10-3
abundance: .
CDR3aa: CAIWEGGAKQYF
CDR3nt: TGTGCCATCTGGGAAGGGGGGGCCAAGCAGTACTTC

d_gene: .
j_gene: TRBJ1-3
v_gene: TRBV4-3
abundance: .
CDR3aa: CASSQEAPISGNTIYF
CDR3nt: TGCGCCAGCAGCCAAGAGGCGCCGATCTCTGGAAACACCATATATTTT

d_gene: .
j_gene: TRBJ1-5
v_gene: TRBV28
abundance: .
CDR3aa: CASTLVWGGAQPQHF
CDR3nt: TGTGCCAGCACCCTCGTCTGGGGGGGCGCTCAGCCCCAGCATTTT

d_gene: TRBD1
j_gene: TRBJ2-7
v_gene: TRBV7-3
abundance: .
CDR3aa: CASSTGQGAYEQYF
CDR3nt: TGTGCCAGCAGCACCGGACAGGGGGCTTATGAGCAGTACTTC

d_gene: .
j_gene: TRBJ2-3
v_gene: TRBV2
abundance: .
CDR3aa: CASLGGAVGAPGSTDTQYF
CDR3nt: TGTGCCAGCCTTGGAGGCGCGGTTGGCGCCCCAGGGAGCACAGATACGCAGTATTTT

d_gene: .
j_gene: TRBJ1-5
v_gene: TRBV20-1
abundance: .
CDR3aa: CSASGDSNQPQHF
CDR3nt: TGCAGTGCTAGTGGGGATAGCAATCAGCCCCAGCATTTT

d_gene: TRBD1
j_gene: TRBJ1-2
v_gene: TRBV20-1
abundance: .
CDR3aa: CSASPRGVRGYTF
CDR3nt: TGCAGTGCTAGTCCCAGGGGGGTGCGTGGCTACACCTTC

d_gene: .
j_gene: TRBJ1-4
v_gene: TRBV19
abundance: once
CDR3aa: CASSNPSGAVEKLFF
CDR3nt: TGTGCCAGTAGTAATCCTTCAGGGGCGGTGGAAAAACTGTTTTTT

d_gene: TRBD2
j_gene: TRBJ2-3
v_gene: TRBV30
abundance: .
CDR3aa: CAWSGGETDTQYF
CDR3nt: TGTGCCTGGAGCGGGGGGGAGACAGATACGCAGTATTTT

d_gene: TRBD1
j_gene: TRBJ2-7
v_gene: TRBV6-4
abundance: .
CDR3aa: CASKTGVEQYF
CDR3nt: TGTGCCAGCAAAACAGGGGTAGAGCAGTACTTC

d_gene: TRBD2
j_gene: TRBJ2-7
v_gene: TRBV27
abundance: .
CDR3aa: CASSSAPGEGNYEQYF
CDR3nt: TGTGCCAGCAGTTCGGCCCCGGGGGAGGGGAACTACGAGCAGTACTTC

d_gene: TRBD2
j_gene: TRBJ2-7
v_gene: TRBV5-4
abundance: .
CDR3aa: CASSFQREAYEQYF
CDR3nt: TGTGCCAGCAGCTTCCAGCGGGAGGCCTACGAGCAGTACTTC

d_gene: .
j_gene: TRBJ2-7
v_gene: TRBV19
abundance: once
CDR3aa: CASSSLGNYEQYF
CDR3nt: TGTGCCAGTAGTAGCCTCGGAAACTACGAGCAGTACTTC

d_gene: .
j_gene: TRBJ2-7
v_gene: TRBV25-1
abundance: .
CDR3aa: CASSEPVTGKQYF
CDR3nt: TGTGCCAGCAGTGAACCGGTCACGGGGAAGCAGTACTTC